These T cell receptor beta chains were read from a single sample in a study of PD-L1 blockade in urothelial cancer. Clones were read by immunoSEQ multiplex PCR, and TCRdb kept only the in-frame ones, dropping some. The repertoire holds tens of thousands of clones, with around 80% as singletons. The sample consisted of PBMCs, taken around atezolizumab (anti-PD-L1) treatment. Receptors were obtained from a man between 65 and 80 years old with urothelial cancer. Each CDR3 is given with its conserved first and last residue. Each record gives: J gene, V gene, D gene, clone size, CDR3 DNA, CDR3 protein. A D gene is named only where the DNA matches it firmly. Clone size is given for some rows only: seen once, a few or many times, or a class if the clone is expanded.

J gene: TRBJ2-6; V gene: TRBV18; D gene: -; clone size: -; CDR3 DNA: TGTGCCAGCTCATCAACAGGTTCTGGGGCCAACGTCCTGACTTTC; CDR3 protein: CASSSTGSGANVLTF
J gene: TRBJ2-7; V gene: TRBV5-6; D gene: -; clone size: -; CDR3 DNA: TGTGCCAGCAGCCCCTGGGGGCGCATCTCCGAGCAGTACTTC; CDR3 protein: CASSPWGRISEQYF
J gene: TRBJ2-1; V gene: TRBV7-9; D gene: -; clone size: few; CDR3 DNA: TGTGCCAGCAGCTTAGCAACAGGGACCTACAATGAGCAGTTCTTC; CDR3 protein: CASSLATGTYNEQFF
J gene: TRBJ2-1; V gene: TRBV2; D gene: TRBD2; clone size: -; CDR3 DNA: TGTGCCAGCAGTGACAATAGCGGGAGGGTGAATGAGCAGTTCTTC; CDR3 protein: CASSDNSGRVNEQFF
J gene: TRBJ1-6; V gene: TRBV4-1; D gene: TRBD1; clone size: -; CDR3 DNA: TGCGCCAGCAGCCAAAACCGGGACAGCTGGGATCTCCTCCACTTT; CDR3 protein: CASSQNRDSWDLLHF
J gene: TRBJ2-3; V gene: TRBV6-1; D gene: -; clone size: -; CDR3 DNA: TGTGCCAGCAGCAACCGGGACTTAAGCACAGATACGCAGTATTTT; CDR3 protein: CASSNRDLSTDTQYF
J gene: TRBJ2-3; V gene: TRBV20-1; D gene: -; clone size: -; CDR3 DNA: TGCAGTGCTTTACTAGTAGATACGCAGTATTTT; CDR3 protein: CSALLVDTQYF
J gene: TRBJ1-1; V gene: TRBV19; D gene: TRBD1; clone size: -; CDR3 DNA: TGTGCCAGTAGTAGGGACAGGCGCTCCACTGAAGCTTTCTTT; CDR3 protein: CASSRDRRSTEAFF
J gene: TRBJ2-7; V gene: TRBV7-2; D gene: -; clone size: -; CDR3 DNA: TGTGCCAGCAGCTTAGGTGCAGGTCCCTACGAGCAGTACTTC; CDR3 protein: CASSLGAGPYEQYF
J gene: TRBJ1-1; V gene: TRBV5-4; D gene: -; clone size: once; CDR3 DNA: TGTGCCAGCAGCCTGCTCCTAGGTATGAACACTGAAGCTTTCTTT; CDR3 protein: CASSLLLGMNTEAFF
J gene: TRBJ2-2; V gene: TRBV5-4; D gene: -; clone size: -; CDR3 DNA: TGTGCCAGCAGCTTGCGGAGCGCGAACACCGGGGAGCTGTTTTTT; CDR3 protein: CASSLRSANTGELFF
J gene: TRBJ1-1; V gene: TRBV5-4; D gene: TRBD1; clone size: -; CDR3 DNA: TGTGCCAGCAGCCGCGAGGGGGACAGGGGCTCTGAAGCTTTCTTT; CDR3 protein: CASSREGDRGSEAFF
J gene: TRBJ2-7; V gene: TRBV5-1; D gene: TRBD2; clone size: -; CDR3 DNA: TGCGCCAGCAGCTTGGCTAGCGGGAGCTACGAGCAGTACTTC; CDR3 protein: CASSLASGSYEQYF
J gene: TRBJ2-1; V gene: TRBV28; D gene: -; clone size: -; CDR3 DNA: TGTGCCAGCAGCTCGAATTCGGGACATCGCTCCTACAATGAGCAGTTCTTC; CDR3 protein: CASSSNSGHRSYNEQFF
J gene: TRBJ2-2; V gene: TRBV7-2; D gene: -; clone size: -; CDR3 DNA: TGTGCCAGCAGCTTAGTCCGGAGGGCGGGCACCGGGGAGCTGTTTTTT; CDR3 protein: CASSLVRRAGTGELFF
J gene: TRBJ1-4; V gene: TRBV6-5; D gene: -; clone size: few; CDR3 DNA: TGTGCCAGCAGTAGACTGTTGGCAACTAATGAAAAACTGTTTTTT; CDR3 protein: CASSRLLATNEKLFF
J gene: TRBJ2-7; V gene: TRBV5-4; D gene: -; clone size: few; CDR3 DNA: TGTGCCAGCAGCTCCGGGGACTACGAGCAGTACTTC; CDR3 protein: CASSSGDYEQYF
J gene: TRBJ2-3; V gene: TRBV4-1; D gene: TRBD2; clone size: -; CDR3 DNA: TGCGCCAGCAGCCAACCGGGACTAGCGGGAGGTCGTACTAGCACAGATACGCAGTATTTT; CDR3 protein: CASSQPGLAGGRTSTDTQYF
J gene: TRBJ2-1; V gene: TRBV11-2; D gene: -; clone size: -; CDR3 DNA: TGTGCCAGCAGCTTGGTTAGCAAGGATGAGCAGTTCTTC; CDR3 protein: CASSLVSKDEQFF
J gene: TRBJ1-1; V gene: TRBV19; D gene: TRBD1; clone size: -; CDR3 DNA: TGTGCCAGTAGTCTAGGGACAGGGGGCTGGATCCACACTGAAGCTTTCTTT; CDR3 protein: CASSLGTGGWIHTEAFF
J gene: TRBJ1-5; V gene: TRBV5-6; D gene: TRBD1; clone size: -; CDR3 DNA: TGTGCCAGCAGCTCACTCGAAGACAGGGGCTATCTAAATCAGCCCCAGCATTTT; CDR3 protein: CASSSLEDRGYLNQPQHF
J gene: TRBJ2-2; V gene: TRBV6-5; D gene: TRBD1; clone size: -; CDR3 DNA: TGTGCCAGCAGTCGACAGGGGGCCACCGGGGAGCTGTTTTTT; CDR3 protein: CASSRQGATGELFF
J gene: TRBJ1-1; V gene: TRBV27; D gene: -; clone size: -; CDR3 DNA: TGTGCCAGCAGACCTCCTCAGGGTCATAAAGCTTTCTTT; CDR3 protein: CASRPPQGHKAFF
J gene: TRBJ2-2; V gene: TRBV9; D gene: -; clone size: few; CDR3 DNA: TGTGCCAGCAGCGAGTATACTCCCGGGGAGCTGTTTTTT; CDR3 protein: CASSEYTPGELFF
J gene: TRBJ1-2; V gene: TRBV29-1; D gene: TRBD1; clone size: -; CDR3 DNA: TGCAGCGTTGGTGGGACAGCTATCAACTATGGCTACACCTTC; CDR3 protein: CSVGGTAINYGYTF
J gene: TRBJ2-1; V gene: TRBV5-4; D gene: TRBD2; clone size: -; CDR3 DNA: TGTGCCAGCAGCCCGTATAAATTAGCGGGGGTGAATGAGCAGTTCTTC; CDR3 protein: CASSPYKLAGVNEQFF
J gene: TRBJ2-4; V gene: TRBV29-1; D gene: TRBD1; clone size: -; CDR3 DNA: TGCAGCGTTCCGGGACAGGGGGCAATGGGCCAAAACATTCAGTACTTC; CDR3 protein: CSVPGQGAMGQNIQYF
J gene: TRBJ1-5; V gene: TRBV30; D gene: -; clone size: -; CDR3 DNA: TGTGCCTGGAGTAAAGACAGAGCCGATCAGCCCCAGCATTTT; CDR3 protein: CAWSKDRADQPQHF
J gene: TRBJ2-5; V gene: TRBV11-2; D gene: -; clone size: -; CDR3 DNA: TGTGCCAGCAGCTTAGGTGGCGGGGTGCCTGGGACCCAGTACTTC; CDR3 protein: CASSLGGGVPGTQYF
J gene: TRBJ1-5; V gene: TRBV27; D gene: TRBD1; clone size: once; CDR3 DNA: TGTGCCAGCAGGACGACAGGGGGATCTAGCAATCAGCCCCAGCATTTT; CDR3 protein: CASRTTGGSSNQPQHF
J gene: TRBJ2-5; V gene: TRBV5-1; D gene: -; clone size: -; CDR3 DNA: TGCGCCAGCAGCTTAACAGGGAAAGAGACCCAGTACTTC; CDR3 protein: CASSLTGKETQYF
J gene: TRBJ2-2; V gene: TRBV6-5; D gene: TRBD2; clone size: -; CDR3 DNA: TGTGCCAGCAGTTACTTGGGACTAGCGGGAACCGGGGAGCTGTTTTTT; CDR3 protein: CASSYLGLAGTGELFF
J gene: TRBJ1-1; V gene: TRBV2; D gene: -; clone size: -; CDR3 DNA: TGTGCCAGCAGGGCCAGGGGAACTTCGAACACTGAAGCTTTCTTT; CDR3 protein: CASRARGTSNTEAFF
J gene: TRBJ2-5; V gene: TRBV11-2; D gene: -; clone size: -; CDR3 DNA: TGTGCCAGCAGCTTAAGGGCAGGGCAAGAGACCCAGTACTTC; CDR3 protein: CASSLRAGQETQYF
J gene: TRBJ2-6; V gene: TRBV5-6; D gene: -; clone size: once; CDR3 DNA: TGTGCCAGCAGCTTGTTAGTGACGGGAAGCTCTGGGGCCAACGTCCTGACTTTC; CDR3 protein: CASSLLVTGSSGANVLTF
J gene: TRBJ2-1; V gene: TRBV5-1; D gene: TRBD2; clone size: once; CDR3 DNA: TGCGCCAGCAGCTCCGGACTAGCTCGCAATGAGCAGTTCTTC; CDR3 protein: CASSSGLARNEQFF
J gene: TRBJ2-7; V gene: TRBV11-2; D gene: TRBD2; clone size: -; CDR3 DNA: TGTGCCAGCAGCTTAGGCCCGGGGGGCTACGAGCAGTACTTC; CDR3 protein: CASSLGPGGYEQYF
J gene: TRBJ1-6; V gene: TRBV21-1; D gene: -; clone size: -; CDR3 DNA: TGTGCCAGCAGCAAAGCCGCGACACAGCATTCACCCCTCCACTTT; CDR3 protein: CASSKAATQHSPLHF
J gene: TRBJ1-1; V gene: TRBV11-2; D gene: TRBD1; clone size: -; CDR3 DNA: TGTGCCAGCAGCCCGACAGGGAGGAGTCCTGAAGCTTTCTTT; CDR3 protein: CASSPTGRSPEAFF
J gene: TRBJ2-2; V gene: TRBV29-1; D gene: TRBD2; clone size: -; CDR3 DNA: TGCAGCGTAAAGACTAGCGGGGTAGAGGCCGGGGAGCTGTTTTTT; CDR3 protein: CSVKTSGVEAGELFF
J gene: TRBJ2-7; V gene: TRBV13; D gene: TRBD1; clone size: -; CDR3 DNA: TGTGCCAGCATCCTAGGTCTCGGGGACAGGGTTTTCTGCGAGCAGTACTTC; CDR3 protein: CASILGLGDRVFCEQYF
J gene: TRBJ1-4; V gene: TRBV2; D gene: -; clone size: once; CDR3 DNA: TGTGCCAGCAGTGAATTGAAGGGGCGGCAAAAACTGTTTTTT; CDR3 protein: CASSELKGRQKLFF
J gene: TRBJ2-1; V gene: TRBV19; D gene: TRBD2; clone size: -; CDR3 DNA: TGTGCCAGTATGGCCAGGCGGGGGAGTGAGCAGTTCTTC; CDR3 protein: CASMARRGSEQFF
J gene: TRBJ2-3; V gene: TRBV5-1; D gene: TRBD2; clone size: -; CDR3 DNA: TGCGCCAGCAGCTTGGTCGGGGGGAAGGCAGATACGCAGTATTTT; CDR3 protein: CASSLVGGKADTQYF
J gene: TRBJ1-1; V gene: TRBV7-2; D gene: -; clone size: -; CDR3 DNA: TGTGCCAGCAGCTCGCGACGGGGGACTGAAGCTTTCTTT; CDR3 protein: CASSSRRGTEAFF